Listed here are 28 T cell receptor beta chains from one sample, sequenced in a study of blood T cell repertoires in COVID-19. Data came from immunoSEQ multiplex PCR; TCRdb stores just in-frame clones and leaves some out. The sample consists of tens of thousands of clones, 65% to 90% of them appearing once. The sequencing input was peripheral blood. These receptor sequences come from an elderly man with active or convalescent COVID-19.

By share, this clone ranks as medium-sized. Here the CDR3 reads CASITQGNNQPQHF. CDR3 in DNA: TGTGCCAGTATTACACAGGGGAACAATCAGCCCCAGCATTTT. The rearrangement uses TRBV19 and TRBJ1-5; 7 bases match TRBD1. The CDR3 is 14 residues long. The V and J ends lost 7 bases and 3 bases, in that order; junction bases with no gene match: 6. The V gene's germline CDR1 is LNHDA and CDR2 SQIVND (reference sequence).

The chain links TRBV19 to TRBJ2-7, with 13 bases aligning to TRBD2. The CDR3 length is 13 residues. Germline CDR1 and CDR2: LNHDA and SQIVND (reference sequence). The V segment lost 8 bases and the J segment 4 bases; nucleotides outside the gene matches: 2. CDR3 in DNA: TGTGCCAGTGGACTAGCGGGAGCATACGAGCAGTACTTC. As protein: CASGLAGAYEQYF.

The chain carries TRBV4-1 and TRBJ2-7; D might be TRBD2 (6 bases). In germline, CDR1 is MGHRA, CDR2 YSYEKL. The length of the CDR3 is 15 residues. Trimming cost V 0 bases and J 8 bases, with 17 bases left between them. CDR3 DNA: TGCGCCAGCAGCCAAGATTTGGGGACTCGGAGGCAGCAGTACTTC. Translation gives CASSQDLGTRRQQYF.

The chain uses TRBV5-1 and TRBJ1-2, with TRBD1 matching 7 bases. The J segment lost 8 bases and the V segment lost 1 base, leaving 14 bases of the junction unmatched. The CDR3 has 16 residues. Germline V gene lookup returns CDR1 SGHRS and CDR2 YFSETQ. In nucleotides, the CDR3 is TGCGCCAGCAGCTTGCAGACGACAGGGCCTAGGGGAGGCTACACCTTC. This encodes CASSLQTTGPRGGYTF. Complete variable domain (other parts from reference TRBV5-1 and TRBJ1-2): KAGVTQTPRYLIKTRGQQVTLSCSPISGHRSVSWYQQTPGQGLQFLFEYFSETQRNKGNFPGRFSGRQFSNSRSEMNVSTLELGDSALYLCASSLQTTGPRGGYTFGSGTRLTVV.

The chain employs TRBV5-4 and TRBJ2-2; no firm D call. Germline CDR1 reads SGHNT; CDR2 reads YYREEE (reference sequence). Trimming took off 0 bases at V and 6 bases at J, with 3 bases between the two ends. The CDR3 has 12 residues. The CDR3 sequence: CASSLGPGELFF. The CDR3 DNA is TGTGCCAGCAGCTTGGGGCCCGGGGAGCTGTTTTTT.

The chain carries TRBV6-1 and TRBJ1-2; the D gene is possibly TRBD1 (6 bases). Trimming shortened V by 2 bases and J by 3 bases, and 10 bases separated the two germline ends. The germline gives CDR1 MNHNS, CDR2 SASEGT. The CDR3 consists of 14 residues. The CDR3: CASSERDIDYGYTF. The CDR3 DNA sequence: TGTGCCAGCAGTGAACGGGACATAGACTATGGCTACACCTTC.

The chain recombines TRBV11-2 with TRBJ1-1, with D unresolved. The CDR3 is made up of 15 amino acids. Looked up from germline, CDR1 is SGHAT and CDR2 is FQNNGV. Trimming removed 6 bases from V and 0 bases from J, with 14 bases in between. The CDR3 DNA follows: TGTGCCAGCAGTTCGGGGAGGAGGATGAACACTGAAGCTTTCTTT. Its protein product is CASSSGRRMNTEAFF.

This chain uses TRBV21-1 with TRBJ1-5. TRBV21-1 is a documented pseudogene. The CDR3 totals 15 residues. CDR3 in DNA: TGTGCCAGCAGCAAAGGCGGGCCAAGGGATCAGCCCCAGCATTTT. Translated: CASSKGGPRDQPQHF.

A few counts support this clone. The V gene is TRBV19, the J gene TRBJ2-7, with TRBD1 identical over 7 bases. This CDR3 has 14 residues. CDR1 is LNHDA and CDR2 is SQIVND in the germline V gene (reference sequence). V shed 5 bases, J shed 2 bases, and the junction held 6 bases outside the gene matches. CDR3 bases: TGTGCCAGTAGTCCCCGGGACAGAGCCTACGAGCAGTACTTC. Translation gives CASSPRDRAYEQYF.

The chain combines TRBV6-2 or TRBV6-3 with TRBJ2-1, with TRBD2 matching 11 bases. The CDR3 has 15 residues. V dropped 5 bases and J dropped 4; count of bases not matched to a gene: 4. The V gene's germline CDR1 is MNHEY and CDR2 SVGEGT. The CDR3 is CASSLLAGEYNEQFF. The DNA for the CDR3 is TGTGCCAGCAGTCTACTAGCGGGGGAGTACAATGAGCAGTTCTTC.

V is TRBV21-1 and J is TRBJ1-2; TRBD1 was called by the table and not checked on the DNA. TRBV21-1 is designated a pseudogene. The CDR3 extends over 15 amino acids. The CDR3 reads CASSKGATGAYGYTF. DNA for the CDR3: TGTGCCAGCAGCAAAGGGGCGACAGGGGCCTATGGCTACACCTTC.

J is TRBJ1-1 and V is TRBV30; D gene unclear. Germline loops: CDR1 GTSNPN, CDR2 SVGIG (reference sequence). This CDR3 region has 11 residues. Between the trimmed V and J ends, which lost 3 bases and 1 base, there was a span of 3 bases. This CDR3 is CAWRRNTEAFF. The CDR3 DNA reads as TGTGCCTGGAGGAGGAACACTGAAGCTTTCTTT.

The chain joins TRBV6-5 to TRBJ2-1, with 10 bases that match TRBD2. There are 15 residues in the CDR3. CDR1 is MNHEY, CDR2 SVGAGI, per germline. The J segment lost 4 bases and the V segment lost 8 bases, leaving 8 bases of the junction unmatched. In DNA form, the CDR3 reads TGTGCCAGCGGGGGAGCGGGAGGGATATACAATGAGCAGTTCTTC. It is translated as CASGGAGGIYNEQFF.

This chain links TRBV6-5 with TRBJ1-6, with 7 positions matching TRBD1. CDR1 is MNHEY and CDR2 is SVGAGI in the germline V gene. CDR3 length equals 13 residues. V lost 7 bases, J lost 6 bases, and 3 bases stayed unmatched. CDR3 amino acids: CASKRDSNSPLHF. The CDR3, as DNA: TGTGCCAGCAAACGGGACAGTAATTCACCCCTCCACTTT.

In this sample, this clone turned up once. This chain joins TRBV5-1 and TRBJ2-1; 10 nucleotides agree with TRBD2. The germline CDR1 and CDR2 sequences are SGHRS and YFSETQ. This CDR3 spans 14 amino acids. The trim removed 5 bases at V and 8 bases at J, leaving 7 bases unmatched. The CDR3 reads CASRPSGSSYEQFF. DNA of the CDR3: TGCGCCAGCAGACCTAGCGGGAGTAGTTATGAGCAGTTCTTC.

Of note for this clone: A clone one base away is much larger, so this may be a read error. The V and J genes are TRBV7-9 and TRBJ2-7; D call uncertain. The CDR3 totals 11 residues. Trimming shortened V by 4 bases and J by 2 bases, and 3 bases separated the two germline ends. Germline V gene sequence: CDR1 SEHNR, CDR2 FQNEAQ (reference sequence). CDR3 nucleotide sequence: TGTGCCAGCAGCTCAGCCTACGAGCAGTACTTC. Protein: CASSSAYEQYF.

For the CDR3, the DNA is TGTGCCAGCAGCCCACCCCGGCGGGGCCCCAGCACAGATACGCAGTATTTT. Its translation is CASSPPRRGPSTDTQYF. The chain carries TRBV7-9 and TRBJ2-3, with D maybe TRBD2 (6 bases). The CDR3 covers 17 residues. V was trimmed by 5 bases and J by 0 bases, leaving 18 bases between them. Germline V gene lookup returns CDR1 SEHNR and CDR2 FQNEAQ (reference sequence).

This CDR3 is CASSLYQGGQPQHF. The CDR3 DNA is TGCGCCAGCAGCTTGTATCAGGGAGGTCAGCCCCAGCATTTT. The V call is TRBV5-1, the J call TRBJ1-5; weak D call: TRBD1 (5 bases). The germline CDR1 and CDR2 sequences are SGHRS and YFSETQ. CDR3 size: 14 residues. V was trimmed by 1 base and J by 6 bases, leaving 11 bases between them.

The V call is TRBV5-1, the J call TRBJ2-1; 10 bases are shared with TRBD2. CDR1 is SGHRS and CDR2 is YFSETQ in the germline V gene. V lost 5 bases and J lost 3; bases outside the gene matches: 5. The CDR3 consists of 15 residues. The CDR3 loop is CASSSGGQYYNEQFF. The CDR3 bases are TGCGCCAGCAGTAGCGGGGGGCAATACTACAATGAGCAGTTCTTC.

This chain joins TRBV27 and TRBJ1-5; perhaps TRBD1 as D (6 bases). CDR1 is MNHEY and CDR2 is SMNVEV in the germline V gene (reference sequence). Trimming left V 4 bases short and J 4 bases short, with 8 bases between. The CDR3 loop spans 13 amino acids. CDR3 sequence reads: CASSSGVNQPQHF. The CDR3 nucleotides are TGTGCCAGCAGTTCAGGGGTGAATCAGCCCCAGCATTTT.

V usage is TRBV10-3 and J usage is TRBJ2-1; D perhaps matches TRBD2 (6 bases). V lost 6 bases and J lost 0, with 12 bases in between. Looked up from germline, CDR1 is ENHRY and CDR2 is SYGVKD. The CDR3 covers 15 residues. Here the CDR3 reads CAISLALSSYNEQFF. DNA of the CDR3: TGTGCCATCAGCCTAGCGCTAAGCTCCTACAATGAGCAGTTCTTC.

The V call is TRBV5-1, the J call TRBJ1-6, with no clear D. V was shortened by 0 bases and J by 7 bases, with 11 bases between the two germline ends. The CDR3 length is 15 residues. The V gene's germline CDR1 is SGHRS and CDR2 YFSETQ. In DNA form, the CDR3 reads TGCGCCAGCAGCTTGGATACGGGTCGGAATTCACCCCTCCACTTT. It encodes CASSLDTGRNSPLHF.

The chain has TRBV7-9 and TRBJ1-5; D not resolved. This CDR3 region has 15 residues. CDR1 is SEHNR and CDR2 is FQNEAQ in the germline V gene (reference sequence). V gave up 5 bases and J gave up 4 bases, with 15 bases separating them. The CDR3 region has the DNA TGTGCCAGCAGCCCGGCGGATAGATCTAATCAGCCCCAGCATTTT. Its protein product is CASSPADRSNQPQHF.

V gene TRBV19 combines with J gene TRBJ2-7; D perhaps matches TRBD2 (6 bases). Between the trimmed V and J ends, which lost 0 bases and 2 bases, there was a span of 11 bases. The CDR3 sequence is 15 residues long. Germline CDR1 reads LNHDA; CDR2 reads SQIVND (reference sequence). The DNA for the CDR3 is TGTGCCAGTAGTATAGAATCCCGCGGGACCTACGAGCAGTACTTC. Translating gives CASSIESRGTYEQYF.

This clone has a handful of counts. The chain uses TRBV7-9 and TRBJ1-2, with D perhaps matching TRBD1 (6 bases). Germline CDR1 and CDR2: SEHNR and FQNEAQ (reference sequence). Trimming shortened V by 3 bases and J by 6 bases, and 14 bases separated the two germline ends. This CDR3 comprises 14 residues. In DNA, the CDR3 is TGTGCCAGCAGCTTTGGCCACGGGGGGCATGGCTACACCTTC. It encodes CASSFGHGGHGYTF.

This chain links TRBV5-4 with TRBJ2-2, with TRBD2 matching 9 bases. Losses at the gene ends were 2 bases for V and 5 bases for J; bases not matched to a gene: 13. This CDR3 region has 18 residues. Per germline, CDR1 SGHNT and CDR2 YYREEE (reference sequence). As DNA, the CDR3 is TGTGCCAGCAGCTTTTGGGGCACGGGACTAGCCGGGACCGGGGAGCTGTTTTTT. The encoded protein is CASSFWGTGLAGTGELFF.

This chain joins TRBV7-2 and TRBJ2-3, with TRBD2 matching 8 bases. The CDR3 covers 15 residues. Losses at the gene ends were 4 bases for V and 3 bases for J; bases not matched to a gene: 6. Germline CDR1 is SGHTA and CDR2 is FQGNSA. The CDR3 loop reads CASSSARGGTDTQYF. CDR3 coding DNA: TGTGCCAGCAGCTCCGCCCGGGGGGGAACAGATACGCAGTATTTT. Complete variable domain (other parts from reference TRBV7-2 and TRBJ2-3): GAGVSQSPSNKVTEKGKDVELRCDPISGHTALYWYRQSLGQGLEFLIYFQGNSAPDKSGLPSDRFSAERTGGSVSTLTIQRTQQEDSAVYLCASSSARGGTDTQYFGPGTRLTVL.

The chain is built from TRBV2 and TRBJ2-1; D may be TRBD2 (5 bases). Germline-derived CDR1 and CDR2 are SNHLY and FYNNEI. The germline V and J ends were trimmed by 7 bases and 9 bases, with 16 bases remaining between them. The CDR3 contains 13 residues. The CDR3 DNA follows: TGTGCCAGCACCGCGACGGGATTCTCTGAGCAGTTCTTC. It codes for CASTATGFSEQFF.